This TCR beta chain emerged from a study of PD-1 blockade in classical Hodgkin lymphoma. Time point in this sample: newly diagnosed, previously untreated cHL patient sample. Thawed PBMCs were subjected to magnetic negative selection, which yielded isolated CD8+ T cells. Untreated, newly diagnosed classical Hodgkin lymphoma PBMCs were comparators. The CDR3 is 13 amino acids. V was shortened by 5 bases and J by 0 bases, with 5 bases between the two germline ends. CDR1 is SEHNR, CDR2 FQNEAQ, per germline (reference sequence). Clones were read by immunoSEQ multiplex PCR, and TCRdb kept only the in-frame ones, dropping some. The data contain about 15,000 clones, 90% to 95% of them singletons.

The clonotype originates from a human donor with classical Hodgkin lymphoma. The chain combines TRBV7-9 with TRBJ1-5; D gene uncertain. Input material: CD8+ T cells from blood. CDR3 coding DNA: TGTGCCAGCAGCGCCAATAGCAATCAGCCCCAGCATTTT. Amino acids: CASSANSNQPQHF.